The next 29 T cell receptor beta chains were all read from a single sample in a study of cytomegalovirus exposure and HLA in healthy donors. This table comes from immunoSEQ multiplex PCR, and its TCRdb copy is limited to in-frame clones, with some not included. The data hold 150,000 to 200,000 clones, with roughly 90% observed a single time. What was sequenced was PBMCs. The receptors stem from a woman between 18 and 30 years old in good health and CMV-seronegative.

The chain combines TRBV2 with TRBJ1-2; D perhaps matches TRBD1 (5 bases). Germline V gene lookup returns CDR1 SNHLY and CDR2 FYNNEI. The CDR3 extends over 13 amino acids. Trimming shortened V by 8 bases and J by 8 bases, and 18 bases separated the two germline ends. The CDR3 sequence is CASVTGPSRGYTF. The CDR3, as DNA: TGTGCCAGCGTAACAGGCCCGAGCAGAGGCTACACCTTC.

In this sample, this clone turned up a few times. This chain uses TRBV9 with TRBJ2-6, with 12 bases that match TRBD1. V was pared by 3 bases and J by 0 bases, with 4 bases of the junction left unmatched. This CDR3 comprises 18 residues. The V gene's germline CDR1 is SGDLS and CDR2 YYNGEE. The CDR3 here is CASSARDRGPSGANVLTF. The CDR3 nucleotides are TGTGCCAGCAGCGCCCGGGACAGGGGGCCCTCTGGGGCCAACGTCCTGACTTTC.

The chain carries TRBV7-9 and TRBJ1-1; D not certain. Deletions cut 3 bases from V and 0 bases from J, with 23 bases between. The CDR3 has 19 amino acids. Germline-derived CDR1 and CDR2 are SEHNR and FQNEAQ (reference sequence). CDR3 nucleotides: TGTGCCAGCAGCTTCGTCCTTTACTGGGCACTGAACGTGAACACTGAAGCTTTCTTT. Translating gives CASSFVLYWALNVNTEAFF.

This CDR3 reads CASSPEGQSSYNEQFF. DNA of the CDR3: TGCGCCAGCAGCCCAGAGGGACAGAGCTCCTACAATGAGCAGTTCTTC. This chain uses TRBV4-1 with TRBJ2-1, with 7 bases lining up with TRBD1. V lost 4 bases and J lost 0; bases outside the gene matches: 6. CDR3 length: 16 amino acids. Germline lookup yields CDR1 MGHRA and CDR2 YSYEKL.

The rearrangement joins TRBV27 to TRBJ1-1; D possibly corresponds to TRBD1 (5 bases). Germline lookup yields CDR1 MNHEY and CDR2 SMNVEV (reference sequence). This CDR3 spans 15 amino acids. Trimming removed 6 bases at V and 2 bases at J, with 16 bases between. The CDR3 reads CASRQRDLFNTEAFF. As DNA, the CDR3 is TGTGCCAGCAGGCAGCGGGACCTCTTCAACACTGAAGCTTTCTTT.

The chain employs TRBV18 and TRBJ2-7; a weak D match, TRBD2 (5 bases). V lost 0 bases and J 6 bases, leaving 18 bases between the germline ends. Germline V gives CDR1 KGHSH, CDR2 LQKENI. The CDR3 consists of 16 residues. This CDR3 is CASSPPLAQSGGEQYF. DNA for the CDR3: TGTGCCAGCTCACCACCACTTGCGCAATCAGGAGGCGAGCAGTACTTC.

The chain uses TRBV5-6 and TRBJ1-3; TRBD1 matches 7 bases. The V gene's germline CDR1 is SGHDT and CDR2 YYEEEE. The CDR3 covers 15 residues. V was pared by 5 bases and J by 2 bases, with 7 bases of the junction left unmatched. The CDR3 loop reads CASSYDRAAGNTIYF. CDR3 DNA: TGTGCCAGCAGTTATGACAGGGCGGCTGGAAACACCATATATTTT.

V gene TRBV6-5 combines with J gene TRBJ2-1, with a weak D call TRBD2 (6 bases). The CDR3 covers 15 residues. V shed 2 bases and J shed 5 bases, with 13 bases lying between them. Germline loops: CDR1 MNHEY, CDR2 SVGAGI. This chain's CDR3 is CASSYTGRGNNEQFF. The CDR3 DNA follows: TGTGCCAGCAGTTACACAGGACGGGGGAACAATGAGCAGTTCTTC.

The V and J genes are TRBV4-1 and TRBJ1-5, with 8 bases lining up with TRBD1. The length of the CDR3 is 16 residues. The trim removed 3 bases at V and 7 bases at J, leaving 11 bases unmatched. CDR1 MGHRA and CDR2 YSYEKL come from the germline V gene. The CDR3 bases are TGCGCCAGCAGCCATGGACAGGGTCGAAGGATACAGCCCCAGCATTTT. Its translation is CASSHGQGRRIQPQHF.

The V gene is TRBV19, the J gene TRBJ2-3; D is perhaps TRBD1 (6 bases). The CDR3 has 16 residues. Between the trimmed V and J ends, which lost 4 bases and 1 base, there was a span of 15 bases. Germline V gives CDR1 LNHDA, CDR2 SQIVND (reference sequence). The CDR3 sequence is CASSTGGVGGTDTQYF. CDR3 DNA sequence: TGTGCCAGTAGTACTGGGGGCGTAGGGGGCACAGATACGCAGTATTTT.

This sequence joins TRBV6-5 and TRBJ2-3, with a possible D match to TRBD2 (6 bases). This CDR3 comprises 14 residues. V lost 6 bases and J 4 bases, leaving 14 bases between the germline ends. Germline lookup yields CDR1 MNHEY and CDR2 SVGAGI. The CDR3 loop reads CASSLRRGSDTQYF. CDR3 nucleotide sequence: TGTGCCAGCAGCCTACGGCGGGGTTCAGATACGCAGTATTTT.

The J gene is TRBJ2-2, the V gene TRBV15, with TRBD2 identical over 9 bases. The CDR3 is 16 amino acids. V shed 5 bases and J 6 bases; nucleotides not matched to a gene: 10. The germline CDR1 and CDR2 sequences are LNHNV and YYDKDF (reference sequence). The CDR3, as DNA: TGTGCCACCAGCGTGTTCGCGGGAGGGCCCCCCGGGGAGCTGTTTTTT. It encodes CATSVFAGGPPGELFF.

This clone was detected a few times. The chain uses TRBV7-2 and TRBJ2-7; 9 bases match TRBD2. The CDR3 spans 14 residues. Per the germline V gene, CDR1 is SGHTA and CDR2 is FQGNSA. Trimming removed 1 base from V and 3 bases from J; junction bases left unmatched: 1. CDR3 sequence (DNA): TGTGCCAGCAGCTTAGGACTAGCGGTCTACGAGCAGTACTTC. Translation: CASSLGLAVYEQYF.

V gene TRBV30 combines with J gene TRBJ2-3; D gene unclear. CDR3 length equals 12 residues. Germline V gene data show CDR1 as GTSNPN and CDR2 as SVGIG (reference sequence). V was shortened by 3 bases and J by 6 bases, with 10 bases between the two germline ends. The CDR3 region has the DNA TGTGCCTGGAGACAGATCAGGGATACGCAGTATTTT. This translates into CAWRQIRDTQYF.

The chain uses TRBV29-1 and TRBJ2-7; possibly TRBD1 for D (6 bases). V was clipped by 4 bases and J by 2 bases, with 21 bases between them. The CDR3 contains 16 residues. Germline CDR1 reads SQVTM; CDR2 reads ANQGSEA. The CDR3: CSVVGGPGLSPYEQYF. CDR3 bases: TGCAGCGTTGTTGGGGGCCCGGGTTTGTCGCCCTACGAGCAGTACTTC.

The J gene is TRBJ2-7, the V gene TRBV27; tentative D call: TRBD2 (7 bases). Deletions cut 5 bases from V and 9 bases from J, with 26 bases between. The CDR3 loop spans 16 amino acids. Germline CDR1 MNHEY, CDR2 SMNVEV (reference sequence). The CDR3 region has the DNA TGTGCCAGCAGTGCGATGACTAGTCTACTGGGAGGGGGGCAGTACTTC. This encodes CASSAMTSLLGGGQYF.

The chain has TRBV4-3 and TRBJ2-1; the D gene is possibly TRBD2 (6 bases). V lost 4 bases, J lost 0 bases, and 13 bases lay in between. This CDR3 has 16 amino acids. Per germline, CDR1 LGHNA and CDR2 YSLEER. This chain's CDR3 is CASSRGGLGSYNEQFF. The CDR3 bases are TGCGCCAGCAGCCGTGGAGGGCTGGGCTCCTACAATGAGCAGTTCTTC.

The CDR3 loop is CASSLVGGVNEQYF. CDR3 in DNA: TGCGCCAGCAGCTTGGTCGGTGGTGTGAACGAGCAGTACTTC. V is TRBV5-1 and J is TRBJ2-7; D is ambiguous. Germline V lookup: CDR1 SGHRS, CDR2 YFSETQ. Trimming shortened V by 0 bases and J by 5 bases, and 12 bases separated the two germline ends. CDR3 length: 14 amino acids.

This chain uses TRBV6-5 with TRBJ1-1; weak D call: TRBD1 (5 bases). V was cut by 0 bases and J by 8 bases, with 16 bases left in between. Looked up from germline, CDR1 is MNHEY and CDR2 is SVGAGI. The CDR3 consists of 15 residues. For the CDR3, the DNA is TGTGCCAGCAGTTACTCGAAGTTGGGGCAAATCGAAGCTTTCTTT. It encodes CASSYSKLGQIEAFF.

The chain recombines TRBV19 with TRBJ2-2; 7 nucleotides align to TRBD2. The CDR3 is 17 amino acids. Germline CDR1 and CDR2: LNHDA and SQIVND (reference sequence). J gave up 6 bases and V 5 bases, and 15 bases lay outside the gene matches. The DNA of the CDR3 is TGTGCCAGTAGTTCGCAAACGGGCGGGAGTGGGGCCGGGGAGCTGTTTTTT. Residues: CASSSQTGGSGAGELFF.

The rearrangement joins TRBV5-6 to TRBJ1-2, with 9 positions matching TRBD1. The CDR3 is 15 amino acids. Losses at the gene ends were 4 bases for V and 4 bases for J; bases not matched to a gene: 8. CDR1 is SGHDT and CDR2 is YYEEEE in the germline V gene. The DNA for the CDR3 is TGTGCCAGCAGCGCAGGGACAGGGAGCGGCTATGGCTACACCTTC. This encodes CASSAGTGSGYGYTF.

This rearrangement joins TRBV18 to TRBJ2-7; maybe TRBD1 (6 bases). The V end lost 3 bases, the J end lost 7 bases, and 16 bases lay between the germline ends. There are 14 residues in the CDR3. The germline gives CDR1 KGHSH, CDR2 LQKENI. The chain's CDR3 is CASSPEQGSLEQYF. Written as DNA, the CDR3 is TGTGCCAGCTCACCTGAGCAGGGGTCCTTGGAGCAGTACTTC.

This clone was recorded only once. The chain employs TRBV9 and TRBJ2-3; D is undetermined. V dropped 0 bases and J dropped 2 bases, with 13 bases sitting between them. Germline V gives CDR1 SGDLS, CDR2 YYNGEE. This CDR3 comprises 16 residues. CDR3 DNA sequence: TGTGCCAGCAGCGTAGGGAATGAGGTCATCACAGATACGCAGTATTTT. Amino acid sequence: CASSVGNEVITDTQYF.

The CDR3 loop is CASSALSPGGDEKLFF. The CDR3 nucleotides are TGTGCCAGCAGCGCATTATCCCCAGGGGGCGATGAAAAACTGTTTTTT. This chain joins TRBV5-4 and TRBJ1-4; 8 nucleotides line up with TRBD1. The CDR3 runs to 16 residues. Germline CDR1 SGHNT, CDR2 YYREEE (reference sequence). Germline trimming cut 4 bases from V and 6 bases from J; bases unmatched to any gene: 11. The entire variable domain, with the rest obtained from reference TRBV5-4 and TRBJ1-4, is as follows: ETGVTQSPTHLIKTRGQQVTLRCSSQSGHNTVSWYQQALGQGPQFIFQYYREEENGRGNFPPRFSGLQFPNYSSELNVNALELDDSALYLCASSALSPGGDEKLFFGSGTQLSVL.

The V and J genes are TRBV27 and TRBJ2-3; TRBD1 aligns across 7 bases. Germline V CDR1 and CDR2: MNHEY, SMNVEV (reference sequence). Trimming cost V 8 bases and J 4 bases; bases outside gene matches: 9. The CDR3 totals 14 residues. The CDR3 nucleotides are TGTGCCAGCCAAATTGACAGGGTTGCAGATACGCAGTATTTT. Residues: CASQIDRVADTQYF.

The V and J genes are TRBV4-3 and TRBJ2-3, with 10 bases matching TRBD2. The J segment lost 6 bases and the V segment lost 0 bases, leaving 9 bases of the junction unmatched. The germline gives CDR1 LGHNA, CDR2 YSLEER. The CDR3 runs to 17 residues. The CDR3 loop reads CASSQDKAGGPGDTQYF. The DNA of the CDR3 is TGCGCCAGCAGCCAAGATAAAGCGGGAGGGCCGGGGGATACGCAGTATTTT.

This chain joins TRBV6-1 and TRBJ1-3; no definite D call. Trimming took off 3 bases at V and 0 bases at J, with 9 bases between the two ends. The CDR3 length is 15 residues. Germline loops: CDR1 MNHNS, CDR2 SASEGT. The CDR3 DNA reads as TGTGCCAGCAGTGACAGGCCGATCTCTGGAAACACCATATATTTT. The encoded protein is CASSDRPISGNTIYF.

This sequence joins TRBV5-5 and TRBJ2-1; possible D gene TRBD2, 5 bases. V was clipped by 1 base and J by 4 bases, with 15 bases between them. Germline CDR1 is SGHKS and CDR2 is YYEKEE (reference sequence). This CDR3 region has 16 residues. The CDR3 nucleotides are TGTGCCAGCAGCTTGACGGGGTATATCCCATACAATGAGCAGTTCTTC. It specifies CASSLTGYIPYNEQFF.

The rearrangement joins TRBV5-6 to TRBJ2-2; TRBD1 matches 8 bases. Germline-derived CDR1 and CDR2 are SGHDT and YYEEEE. Trimming removed 4 bases from V and 1 base from J; junction bases left unmatched: 6. CDR3 length: 16 amino acids. The CDR3 region has the DNA TGTGCCAGCAGCCGCTCCGGGACAGGGAACACCGGGGAGCTGTTTTTT. This sequence encodes CASSRSGTGNTGELFF.